This TCR beta chain was identified during a study of T cells in Graves' hyperthyroidism and ophthalmopathy. There were TCR beta CDR3 regions amplified from RNA transcripts. The TCR CDR3 was amplified in a first-round RT-PCR using the HTBI primer set. TCRdb redid the calling of the multiplex PCR reads with MiXCR, one entry per CDR3 protein. Of about 270,000 distinct CDR3 sequences listed, 22% are singletons. Fresh peripheral blood, roughly 9.8 ml of it, supplied the PBMCs. The CDR3 is made up of 15 amino acids. V lost 0 bases and J 8 bases, leaving 14 bases between the germline ends. Germline CDR1 KGHSH, CDR2 LQKENI.

This TCR came from a man between 25 and 39 years old with Graves' ophthalmopathy. The chain carries TRBV18 and TRBJ2-1, with no clear D. Sequencing was done on a sample of blood. The CDR3 is CASSPPPSEQYEQFF. Written as DNA, the CDR3 is TGTGCCAGCTCACCACCCCCGAGCGAACAGTATGAGCAGTTCTTC.